Presented here are 9 T cell receptor beta chains from one specimen sequenced in a study of breast tumors, draining lymph nodes, adjacent tissues. Each CDR3 protein gets one entry after TCRdb re-called the multiplex PCR reads with MiXCR. This table has some 110,000 distinct CDR3 sequences, less than 40% appearing once. Samples came from axillary lymph nodes draining the breast cancer. The sample consisted of axillary lymph node tissue. The receptors were gathered from a female donor with breast cancer. Some clones in this sample may be carry-over from other donors' samples.

This clonotype was picked up many times. This chain joins TRBV7-2 and TRBJ2-7, with 16 bases matching TRBD2. With 4 bases clipped from V and 6 bases from J, the junction kept 12 bases outside the gene matches. The CDR3 contains 18 residues. Germline values: CDR1 SGHTA, CDR2 FQGNSA. The CDR3 protein is CASSSDIRGLAGGREQYF. The CDR3 DNA reads as TGTGCCAGCAGCTCCGATATTAGGGGACTAGCGGGAGGGCGCGAGCAGTACTTC.

The chain links TRBV7-6 to TRBJ2-5; the D is unclear. With 0 bases removed from V and 1 base from J, the gap between germline ends came to 0 bases. The CDR3 runs to 12 residues. Germline V CDR1 and CDR2: SGHVS, FNYEAQ. Here the CDR3 reads CASSLAQETQYF. CDR3 nucleotide sequence: TGTGCCAGCAGCTTAGCCCAAGAGACCCAGTACTTC.

Ten or more counts support this clonotype. The J gene is TRBJ1-2, the V gene TRBV4-1; D is possibly TRBD1 (6 bases). CDR3 length: 14 amino acids. Germline-derived CDR1 and CDR2 are MGHRA and YSYEKL. V was cut by 4 bases and J by 5 bases, with 14 bases left in between. The CDR3 sequence: CASSPPGTTYGYTF. DNA of the CDR3: TGCGCCAGCAGCCCTCCCGGGACAACATATGGCTACACCTTC.

The chain has TRBV12-3 or TRBV12-4 and TRBJ2-1; D is unclear. CDR3 size: 14 residues. V lost 7 bases, J lost 0 bases, and 10 bases lay in between. CDR3: CASKYLSSYNEQFF. The DNA of the CDR3 is TGTGCCAGCAAGTACCTGAGCTCCTACAATGAGCAGTTCTTC.

This clonotype was seen ten or more times. The genes are TRBV20-1 and TRBJ2-2, with D maybe TRBD2 (5 bases). The germline V and J ends were trimmed by 1 base and 1 base, with 7 bases remaining between them. There are 14 residues in the CDR3. Germline CDR1 and CDR2: DFQATT and SNEGSKA (reference sequence). The CDR3 DNA reads TGCAGTGCTAGAGCGGGAATGAACACCGGGGAGCTGTTTTTT. This sequence encodes CSARAGMNTGELFF.

The rearrangement links TRBV29-1 to TRBJ2-3, with TRBD2 matching 10 bases. Germline CDR1 and CDR2: SQVTM and ANQGSEA. This CDR3 contains 17 residues. V shed 1 base and J 1 base; nucleotides not matched to a gene: 8. In DNA form, the CDR3 reads TGCAGCGTTGAAGTCGGGAGCGGGAGGGCGGGCACAGATACGCAGTATTTT. The encoded protein is CSVEVGSGRAGTDTQYF.

This clonotype was observed many times. V gene TRBV19 combines with J gene TRBJ2-3; D remains ambiguous. The V gene lost 1 base and the J gene lost 2 bases, with 10 bases spanning the gap. The CDR3 extends over 15 amino acids. Germline lookup yields CDR1 LNHDA and CDR2 SQIVND (reference sequence). In DNA, the CDR3 is TGTGCCAGTAGTATAGTGTACATAAACACAGATACGCAGTATTTT. Protein: CASSIVYINTDTQYF.

The sample holds many counts of this clonotype. This chain uses TRBV3-1 with TRBJ2-7, with TRBD2 as a possible D gene (6 bases). V lost 1 base to trimming and J lost 6 bases, with 7 bases between them. Per the germline V gene, CDR1 is LGHDT and CDR2 is YNNKEL (reference sequence). This CDR3 is built from 12 residues. This chain's CDR3 is CASSQGDSEQYF. The CDR3 region has the DNA TGTGCCAGCAGCCAAGGGGACTCCGAGCAGTACTTC.

For this clonotype: Compared with germline, one end of the junction differs, possibly owing to a read error. CDR3 sequence: CASRSDRGNEKLCF. For the CDR3, the DNA is TGTGCCAGCAGATCGGACAGGGGGAATGAAAAACTGTGTTTT. V is TRBV12-3 or TRBV12-4 and J is TRBJ1-4, with TRBD1 identical over 10 bases. The CDR3 sequence is 14 residues long.